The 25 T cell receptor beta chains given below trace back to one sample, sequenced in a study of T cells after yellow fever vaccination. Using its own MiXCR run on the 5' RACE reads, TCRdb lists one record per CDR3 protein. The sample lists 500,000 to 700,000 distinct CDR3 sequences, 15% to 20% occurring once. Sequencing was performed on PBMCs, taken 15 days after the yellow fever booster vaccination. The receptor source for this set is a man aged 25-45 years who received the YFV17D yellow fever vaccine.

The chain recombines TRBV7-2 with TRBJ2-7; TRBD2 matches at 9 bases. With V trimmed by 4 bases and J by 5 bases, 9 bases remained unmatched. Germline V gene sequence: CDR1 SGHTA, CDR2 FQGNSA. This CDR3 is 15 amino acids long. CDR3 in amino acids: CASSYSLAGLDEQYF. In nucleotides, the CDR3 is TGTGCCAGCAGCTATTCCCTAGCGGGATTGGACGAGCAGTACTTC.

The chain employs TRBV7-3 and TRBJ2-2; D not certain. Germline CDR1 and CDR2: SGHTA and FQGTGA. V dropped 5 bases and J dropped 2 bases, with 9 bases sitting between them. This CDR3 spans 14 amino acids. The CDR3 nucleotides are TGTGCCAGCAGCACCCGACCTAACACCGGGGAGCTGTTTTTT. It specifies CASSTRPNTGELFF. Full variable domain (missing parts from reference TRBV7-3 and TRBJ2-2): GAGVSQTPSNKVTEKGKYVELRCDPISGHTALYWYRQSLGQGPEFLIYFQGTGAADDSGLPNDRFFAVRPEGSVSTLKIQRTERGDSAVYLCASSTRPNTGELFFGEGSRLTVL.

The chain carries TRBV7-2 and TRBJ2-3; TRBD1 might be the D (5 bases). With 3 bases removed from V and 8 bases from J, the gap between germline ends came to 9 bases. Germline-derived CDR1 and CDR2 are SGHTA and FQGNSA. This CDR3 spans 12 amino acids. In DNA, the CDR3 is TGTGCCAGCAGCTTTATGGGGCCTACGCAGTATTTT. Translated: CASSFMGPTQYF.

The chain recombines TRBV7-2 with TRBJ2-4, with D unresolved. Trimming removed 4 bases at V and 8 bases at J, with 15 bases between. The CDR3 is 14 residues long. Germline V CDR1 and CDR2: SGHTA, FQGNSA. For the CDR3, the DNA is TGTGCCAGCAGCTCGTCTGGGGTTCGGGACATTCAGTACTTC. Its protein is CASSSSGVRDIQYF.

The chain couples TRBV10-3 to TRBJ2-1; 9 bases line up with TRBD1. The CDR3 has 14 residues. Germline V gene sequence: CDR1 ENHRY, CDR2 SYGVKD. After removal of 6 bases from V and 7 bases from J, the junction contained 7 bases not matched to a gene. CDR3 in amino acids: CAIRGQGSPNEQFF. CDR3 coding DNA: TGTGCCATCAGAGGACAGGGGTCTCCGAATGAGCAGTTCTTC.

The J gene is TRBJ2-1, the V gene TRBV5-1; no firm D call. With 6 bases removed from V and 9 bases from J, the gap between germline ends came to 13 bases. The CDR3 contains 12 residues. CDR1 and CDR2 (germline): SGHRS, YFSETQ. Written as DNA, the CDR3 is TGCGCCAGCACTCAGGTGGGCAGTGAGCAGTTCTTC. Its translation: CASTQVGSEQFF.

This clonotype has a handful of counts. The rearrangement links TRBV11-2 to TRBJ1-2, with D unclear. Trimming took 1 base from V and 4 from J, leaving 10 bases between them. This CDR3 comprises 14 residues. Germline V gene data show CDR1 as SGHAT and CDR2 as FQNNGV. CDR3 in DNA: TGTGCCAGCAGCTTAGGCGGGGTTAGCTATGGCTACACCTTC. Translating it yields CASSLGGVSYGYTF.

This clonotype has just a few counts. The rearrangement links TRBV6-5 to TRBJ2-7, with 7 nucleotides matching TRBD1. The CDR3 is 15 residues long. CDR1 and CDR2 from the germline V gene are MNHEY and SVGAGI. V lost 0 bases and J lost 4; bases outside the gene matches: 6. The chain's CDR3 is CASSYSERGPYEQYF. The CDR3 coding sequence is TGTGCCAGCAGTTACTCCGAAAGGGGGCCGTACGAGCAGTACTTC.

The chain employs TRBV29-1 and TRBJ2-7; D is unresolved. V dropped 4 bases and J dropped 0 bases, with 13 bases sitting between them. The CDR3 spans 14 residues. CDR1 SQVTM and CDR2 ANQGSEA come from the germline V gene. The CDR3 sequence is CSVGMAVSSYEQYF. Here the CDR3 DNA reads TGCAGCGTTGGGATGGCGGTGAGCTCCTACGAGCAGTACTTC.

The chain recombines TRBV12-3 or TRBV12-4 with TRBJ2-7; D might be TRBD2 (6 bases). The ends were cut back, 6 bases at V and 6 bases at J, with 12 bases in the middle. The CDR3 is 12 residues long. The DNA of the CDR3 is TGTGCCAGCAGCCTGACTAGAACCGAGCAGTACTTC. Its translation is CASSLTRTEQYF.

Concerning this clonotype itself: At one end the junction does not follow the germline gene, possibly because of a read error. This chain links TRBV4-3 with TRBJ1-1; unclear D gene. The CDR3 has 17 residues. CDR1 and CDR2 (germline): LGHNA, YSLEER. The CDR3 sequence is CASSQEVSPGPGTEAFF. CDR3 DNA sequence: TGCGCCAGTAGCCAAGAAGTATCCCCGGGCCCGGGCACTGAAGCTTTCTTT.

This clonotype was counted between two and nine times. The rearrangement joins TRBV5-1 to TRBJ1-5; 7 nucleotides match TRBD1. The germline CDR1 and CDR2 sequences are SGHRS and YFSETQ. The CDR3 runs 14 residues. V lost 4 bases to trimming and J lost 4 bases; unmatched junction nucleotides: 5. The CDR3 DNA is TGCGCCAGCAGCCCGACAGGGAGGAATCAGCCCCAGCATTTT. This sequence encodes CASSPTGRNQPQHF.

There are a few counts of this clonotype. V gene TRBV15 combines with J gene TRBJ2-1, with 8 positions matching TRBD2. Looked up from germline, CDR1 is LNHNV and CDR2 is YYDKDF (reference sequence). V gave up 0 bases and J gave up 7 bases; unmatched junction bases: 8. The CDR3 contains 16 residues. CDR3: CATSRDRGLGYNEQFF. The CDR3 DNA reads TGTGCCACCAGCAGAGATAGGGGACTAGGATATAATGAGCAGTTCTTC.

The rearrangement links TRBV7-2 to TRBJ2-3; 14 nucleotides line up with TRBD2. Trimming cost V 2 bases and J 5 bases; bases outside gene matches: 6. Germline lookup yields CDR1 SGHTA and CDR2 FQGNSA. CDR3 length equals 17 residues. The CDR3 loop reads CASSLLGTSGSGDTQYF. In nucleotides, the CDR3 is TGTGCCAGCAGCTTACTGGGGACTAGCGGGAGTGGAGATACGCAGTATTTT.

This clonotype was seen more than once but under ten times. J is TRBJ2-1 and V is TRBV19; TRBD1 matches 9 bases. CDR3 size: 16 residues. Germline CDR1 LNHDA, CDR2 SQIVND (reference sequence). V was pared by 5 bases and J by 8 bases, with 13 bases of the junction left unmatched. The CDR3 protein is CASSLPFGQGSDEQFF. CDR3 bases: TGTGCCAGTAGTCTCCCCTTCGGACAGGGGAGCGATGAGCAGTTCTTC. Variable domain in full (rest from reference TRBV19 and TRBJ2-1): DGGITQSPKYLFRKEGQNVTLSCEQNLNHDAMYWYRQDPGQGLRLIYYSQIVNDFQKGDIAEGYSVSREKKESFPLTVTSAQKNPTAFYLCASSLPFGQGSDEQFFGPGTRLTVL.

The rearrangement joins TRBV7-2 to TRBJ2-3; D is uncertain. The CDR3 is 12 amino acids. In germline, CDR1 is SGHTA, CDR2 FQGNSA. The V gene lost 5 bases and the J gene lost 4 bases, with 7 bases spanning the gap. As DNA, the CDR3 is TGTGCCAGCAGCACTACGGCAGATACGCAGTATTTT. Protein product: CASSTTADTQYF.

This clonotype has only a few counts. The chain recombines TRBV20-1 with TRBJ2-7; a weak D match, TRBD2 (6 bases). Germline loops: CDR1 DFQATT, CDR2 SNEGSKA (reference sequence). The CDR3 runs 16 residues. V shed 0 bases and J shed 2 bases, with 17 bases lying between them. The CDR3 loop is CSARDLGGSSAYEQYF. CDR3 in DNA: TGCAGTGCTAGAGATCTAGGAGGGTCTTCGGCCTACGAGCAGTACTTC.

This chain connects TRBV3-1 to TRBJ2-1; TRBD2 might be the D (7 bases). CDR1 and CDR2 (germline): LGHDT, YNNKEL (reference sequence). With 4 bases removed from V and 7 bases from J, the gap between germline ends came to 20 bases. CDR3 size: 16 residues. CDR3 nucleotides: TGTGCCAGCAGCCGTCGTAGAGGGGGGGTTTTGAATGAGCAGTTCTTC. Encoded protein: CASSRRRGGVLNEQFF.

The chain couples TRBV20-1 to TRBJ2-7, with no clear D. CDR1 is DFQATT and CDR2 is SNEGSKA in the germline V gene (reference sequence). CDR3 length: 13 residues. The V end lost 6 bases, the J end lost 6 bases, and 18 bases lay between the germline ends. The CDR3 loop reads CSAKGLKAAEQYF. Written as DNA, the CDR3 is TGCAGTGCCAAGGGCCTTAAGGCAGCCGAGCAGTACTTC.

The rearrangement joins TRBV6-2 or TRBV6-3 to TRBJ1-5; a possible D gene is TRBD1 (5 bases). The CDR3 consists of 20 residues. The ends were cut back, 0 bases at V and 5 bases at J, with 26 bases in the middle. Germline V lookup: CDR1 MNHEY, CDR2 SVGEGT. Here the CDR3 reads CASSYSMEGTGISDHQPQHF. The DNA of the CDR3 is TGTGCCAGCAGTTACTCGATGGAGGGGACCGGTATTTCTGATCATCAGCCCCAGCATTTT.

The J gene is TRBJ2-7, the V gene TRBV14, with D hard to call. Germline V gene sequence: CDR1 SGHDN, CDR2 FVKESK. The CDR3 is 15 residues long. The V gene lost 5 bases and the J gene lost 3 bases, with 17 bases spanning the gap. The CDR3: CASSTLRAGFYEQYF. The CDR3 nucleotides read TGTGCCAGCAGCACACTTCGGGCAGGCTTCTACGAGCAGTACTTC.

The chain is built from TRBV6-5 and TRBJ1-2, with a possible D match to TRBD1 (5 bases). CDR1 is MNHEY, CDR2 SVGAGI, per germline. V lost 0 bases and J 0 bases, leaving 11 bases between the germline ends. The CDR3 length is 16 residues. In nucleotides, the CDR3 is TGTGCCAGCAGTTACTCAAGGGGCAGACCTAACTATGGCTACACCTTC. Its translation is CASSYSRGRPNYGYTF.

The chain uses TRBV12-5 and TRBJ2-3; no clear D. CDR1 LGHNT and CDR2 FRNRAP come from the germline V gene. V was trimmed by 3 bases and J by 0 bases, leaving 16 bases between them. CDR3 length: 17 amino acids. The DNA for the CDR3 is TGTGCTAGTGGTTTAATGGGTAGAGCTGTTAGCACAGATACGCAGTATTTT. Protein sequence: CASGLMGRAVSTDTQYF.

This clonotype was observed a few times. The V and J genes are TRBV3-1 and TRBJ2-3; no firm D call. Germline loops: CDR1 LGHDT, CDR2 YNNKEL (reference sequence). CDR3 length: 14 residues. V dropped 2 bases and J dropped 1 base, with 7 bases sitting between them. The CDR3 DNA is TGTGCCAGCAGCCAACCCGGCGGCACAGATACGCAGTATTTT. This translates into CASSQPGGTDTQYF.

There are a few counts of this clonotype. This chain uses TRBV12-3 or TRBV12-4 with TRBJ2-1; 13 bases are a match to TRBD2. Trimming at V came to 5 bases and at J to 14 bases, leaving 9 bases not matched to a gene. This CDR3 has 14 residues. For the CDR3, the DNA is TGTGCCAGCAGTGCCGGGACTAGCGGGGTTGCGGAGTTCTTC. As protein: CASSAGTSGVAEFF.